These 11 T cell receptor beta chains were all obtained from the same sample, sequenced in a study of blood T cell repertoires in COVID-19 (dated by TCRdb to the early 2020s). The library was prepared using the immunoSEQ multiplex PCR assay. The immuneACCESS repertoire file appears here via TCRdb, limited to in-frame rearrangements. These files lack a portion of the clones; in checked studies, under half of the deficit traces to unresolved V genes, and the cause of the others is not known. In all, the sample holds approximately 400,000 clones, and around 86% of those were seen once. 5.1% of the sample belongs to the ten largest clones. The source material was PBMCs or T cells enriched from blood (not recorded which). The receptors here all came from a woman between 45 and 60 years old who had recovered from COVID-19.

This sequence joins TRBV5-4 and TRBJ1-1; D remains unclear. This CDR3 is built from 15 residues. The germline CDR1 and CDR2 sequences are SGHNT and YYREEE (reference sequence). Deletions cut 4 bases from V and 4 bases from J, with 17 bases between. The CDR3 DNA reads TGTGCCAGCAGCCCTAACCGGGGAGGACTCACTGAAGCTTTCTTT. This sequence encodes CASSPNRGGLTEAFF.

In this sample, this clone turned up once. The rearrangement uses TRBV5-6 and TRBJ1-6, with 12 nucleotides matching TRBD1. Germline CDR1 and CDR2: SGHDT and YYEEEE. This CDR3 is built from 16 residues. The trim removed 3 bases at V and 9 bases at J, leaving 7 bases unmatched. In DNA, the CDR3 is TGTGCCAGCAGCTCGGGACAGGGGGCATGGACTTCACCCCTCCACTTT. As protein: CASSSGQGAWTSPLHF.

Only one count was recorded for this clone. The V gene is TRBV7-2, the J gene TRBJ1-5; 8 bases line up with TRBD1. V was clipped by 3 bases and J by 7 bases; unmatched bases: 8. The CDR3 spans 15 residues. Germline CDR1 reads SGHTA; CDR2 reads FQGNSA. CDR3 bases: TGTGCCAGCAGCTTTCAGGGGGCCCCGGGACAGCCCCAGCATTTT. Its protein is CASSFQGAPGQPQHF.

This chain links TRBV7-9 with TRBJ1-1, with 7 bases lining up with TRBD1. Germline trimming cut 2 bases from V and 10 bases from J; bases unmatched to any gene: 7. There are 13 residues in the CDR3. The germline gives CDR1 SEHNR, CDR2 FQNEAQ (reference sequence). CDR3 sequence (DNA): TGTGCCAGCAGCTTACCAGGGGGGTCGGGAGCTTTCTTT. As protein: CASSLPGGSGAFF. The full variable domain, in which reference TRBV7-9 and TRBJ1-1 provide the parts outside the CDR3, is DTGVSQNPRHKITKRGQNVTFRCDPISEHNRLYWYRQTLGQGPEFLTYFQNEAQLEKSRLLSDRFSAERPKGSFSTLEIQRTEQGDSAMYLCASSLPGGSGAFFGQGTRLTVV.

This clone was found once. The chain uses TRBV4-3 and TRBJ1-2, with 8 bases matching TRBD1. CDR3 length equals 14 residues. CDR1 LGHNA and CDR2 YSLEER come from the germline V gene. With V trimmed by 1 base and J by 6 bases, 4 bases remained unmatched. In DNA, the CDR3 is TGCGCCAGCAGCCAAGTCCCGGACAGGGATGGCTACACCTTC. Encoded protein: CASSQVPDRDGYTF.

The V call is TRBV5-8, the J call TRBJ1-2; D not resolved. V dropped 4 bases and J dropped 8 bases, with 12 bases sitting between them. CDR1 is SGHTS, CDR2 YDEGEE, per germline. This CDR3 region has 12 residues. The CDR3 DNA is TGTGCCAGCAGCCCCCGTTTGAGCGGCTACACCTTC. Protein: CASSPRLSGYTF.

V is TRBV7-3 and J is TRBJ2-1, with D possibly TRBD1 on 6 matching bases. The CDR3 consists of 15 residues. From germline, CDR1 is SGHTA and CDR2 FQGTGA. V was shortened by 3 bases and J by 0 bases, with 9 bases between the two germline ends. The CDR3 spells CASSFQGSSYNEQFF. The CDR3, as DNA: TGTGCCAGCAGCTTTCAGGGGAGCTCCTACAATGAGCAGTTCTTC.

The chain joins TRBV11-2 to TRBJ2-1, with no clear D. This CDR3 has 15 residues. The germline V and J ends were trimmed by 7 bases and 4 bases, with 17 bases remaining between them. Germline V gene sequence: CDR1 SGHAT, CDR2 FQNNGV. CDR3 DNA sequence: TGTGCCAGCATCCAACACCCGGGTCAGTACAATGAGCAGTTCTTC. Translation gives CASIQHPGQYNEQFF.

The rearrangement joins TRBV19 to TRBJ2-3, with 10 bases lining up with TRBD2. The trim removed 10 bases at V and 4 bases at J, leaving 11 bases unmatched. Germline CDR1 and CDR2: LNHDA and SQIVND (reference sequence). CDR3 size: 15 residues. The CDR3: CATAGLAQRADTQYF. CDR3 coding DNA: TGTGCCACCGCGGGACTAGCGCAGCGGGCAGATACGCAGTATTTT.

In this sample, this clone turned up a few times. The V gene is TRBV27, the J gene TRBJ1-2; D gene ambiguous. V lost 11 bases and J lost 3, with 10 bases in between. This CDR3 contains 11 residues. The germline V gene encodes CDR1 MNHEY and CDR2 SMNVEV (reference sequence). The CDR3 protein is CASRGDYGYTF. DNA of the CDR3: TGTGCCTCCCGGGGTGACTATGGCTACACCTTC.

J is TRBJ2-7 and V is TRBV27; D is undetermined. V was cut by 2 bases and J by 2 bases, with 10 bases left in between. This CDR3 has 14 residues. The germline gives CDR1 MNHEY, CDR2 SMNVEV (reference sequence). CDR3 residues: CASSLGPTPYEQYF. The CDR3 bases are TGTGCCAGCAGTTTAGGTCCTACCCCCTACGAGCAGTACTTC.